The 2 T cell receptor beta chains listed next were all sequenced from one sample in a study of regulatory T cells in long-lasting Graves disease. CDR3-region Arm-PCR and iRepertoire HTBI primers produced the TCR beta libraries. TCRdb recomputed calls from the multiplex PCR reads with MiXCR, one row per CDR3 protein. The data hold some 410,000 distinct CDR3 sequences, with around 17% observed a single time. As to time point: newly diagnosed GD, antithyroid drugs for less than 3 months. Making the TCR library involved RNA that had been extracted from PBMCs. These same records also appear under a second study, on T cells in Graves' hyperthyroidism and ophthalmopathy.

This specimen consisted of peripheral blood mononuclear cells (PBMCs), obtained at new diagnosis, from a patient treated with antithyroid drugs. The receptors were gathered from a woman aged 25 to 39 with Graves disease.

Many counts were recorded for this clonotype. The chain employs TRBV30 and TRBJ1-1; the D gene is possibly TRBD1 (6 bases). V lost 3 bases to trimming and J lost 8 bases, with 10 bases between them. The CDR3 runs 11 residues. CDR1 is GTSNPN, CDR2 SVGIG, per germline (reference sequence). As DNA, the CDR3 is TGTGCCTGGAGAGGGGGTGCAGAAGCTTTCTTT. This sequence encodes CAWRGGAEAFF.

As regards this clonotype: The germline gene is not matched at one end of the junction; a read error may be the cause. The rearrangement links TRBV10-3 to TRBJ1-2, with D perhaps TRBD1 (5 bases). The length of the CDR3 is 13 residues. CDR1 and CDR2 from the germline V gene are ENHRY and SYGVKD. In DNA, the CDR3 is TGTGCCACCAGTATGACAGCTAACTATGGCTACACCTTC. Residues: CATSMTANYGYTF.